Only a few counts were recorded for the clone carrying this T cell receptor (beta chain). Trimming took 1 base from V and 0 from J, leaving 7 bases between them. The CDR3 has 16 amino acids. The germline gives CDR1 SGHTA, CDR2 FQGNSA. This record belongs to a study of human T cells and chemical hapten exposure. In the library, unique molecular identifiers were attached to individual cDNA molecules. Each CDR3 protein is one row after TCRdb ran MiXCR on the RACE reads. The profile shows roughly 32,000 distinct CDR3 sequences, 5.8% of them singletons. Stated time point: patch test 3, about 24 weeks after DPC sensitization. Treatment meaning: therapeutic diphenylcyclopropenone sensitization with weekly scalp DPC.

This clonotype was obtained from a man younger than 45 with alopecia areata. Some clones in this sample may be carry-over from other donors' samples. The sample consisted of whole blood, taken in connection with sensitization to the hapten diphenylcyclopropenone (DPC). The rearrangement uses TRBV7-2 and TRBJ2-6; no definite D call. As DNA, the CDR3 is TGTGCCAGCAGCTTAGTCGGCAGCTCTGGGGCCAACGTCCTGACTTTC. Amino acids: CASSLVGSSGANVLTF.